A single sample gave rise to the 16 T cell receptor beta chains below, sequenced in a study of blood T cell repertoires in COVID-19. Assay used: immunoSEQ multiplex PCR; TCRdb lists only in-frame clones, some missing. The sample yields 200,000 to 250,000 clones, about nine tenths seen once. The sequencing input was peripheral blood. All receptors derive from a man younger than 45 with COVID-19, enrolled during active disease.

The V and J genes are TRBV9 and TRBJ1-5, with D tentatively TRBD1 (5 bases). The CDR3 runs 17 residues. Germline V gene lookup returns CDR1 SGDLS and CDR2 YYNGEE. V was trimmed by 0 bases and J by 2 bases, leaving 15 bases between them. The CDR3 DNA is TGTGCCAGCAGCGTAGGAGGAGGGGCGGGGGGCAATCAGCCCCAGCATTTT. It encodes CASSVGGGAGGNQPQHF.

The chain couples TRBV6-1 to TRBJ1-2, with 7 nucleotides matching TRBD1. Germline lookup yields CDR1 MNHNS and CDR2 SASEGT. V trimming: 2 bases; J trimming: 8 bases; junction bases outside the gene matches: 8. There are 14 residues in the CDR3. The CDR3 nucleotides read TGTGCCAGCAGTGAACGCGACAGGGACCTAGGCTACACCTTC. Its protein product is CASSERDRDLGYTF.

The gene calls are TRBV5-1 and TRBJ2-7, with 9 bases aligning to TRBD1. Germline V gene lookup returns CDR1 SGHRS and CDR2 YFSETQ. Germline trimming cut 5 bases from V and 5 bases from J; bases unmatched to any gene: 14. CDR3 length: 16 amino acids. The CDR3 bases are TGCGCCAGCAGTCGGAGAAGGGGACAGGGAGGGGACGAGCAGTACTTC. Residues: CASSRRRGQGGDEQYF.

The rearrangement links TRBV3-1 (or the pseudogene TRBV3-2) to TRBJ2-6; 10 bases line up with TRBD1. From germline, CDR1 is LGHDT and CDR2 YNNKEL (reference sequence). The CDR3 sequence is 19 residues long. V was pared by 4 bases and J by 1 base, with 10 bases of the junction left unmatched. In DNA, the CDR3 is TGTGCCAGCAGCCGACAGGGGGCAGGTTATATTTCTGGGGCCAACGTCCTGACTTTC. Translation gives CASSRQGAGYISGANVLTF.

This clone was counted once. This sequence joins TRBV5-6 and TRBJ1-5; 9 bases line up with TRBD1. J lost 4 bases, V lost 2 bases, and 4 bases had no gene match. This CDR3 region has 15 residues. The germline gives CDR1 SGHDT, CDR2 YYEEEE. The CDR3 is CASSLQGAGNQPQHF. The DNA for the CDR3 is TGTGCCAGCAGCTTACAGGGGGCTGGAAATCAGCCCCAGCATTTT.

The chain joins TRBV6-1 to TRBJ2-3; D remains unclear. CDR3 size: 14 residues. The germline V and J ends were trimmed by 0 bases and 5 bases, with 9 bases remaining between them. Germline CDR1 MNHNS, CDR2 SASEGT. The CDR3 bases are TGTGCCAGCAGTGAAGCCAGGTCTCGAGATACGCAGTATTTT. This encodes CASSEARSRDTQYF.

This rearrangement joins TRBV19 to TRBJ1-1; perhaps TRBD1 as D (6 bases). Trimming removed 10 bases from V and 0 bases from J, with 9 bases in between. The CDR3 sequence is 12 residues long. Germline CDR1 and CDR2: LNHDA and SQIVND (reference sequence). CDR3 residues: CAIQGLNTEAFF. CDR3 DNA sequence: TGTGCCATACAGGGTTTGAACACTGAAGCTTTCTTT.

The chain combines TRBV19 with TRBJ1-1; D possibly corresponds to TRBD1 (6 bases). Trimming cost V 2 bases and J 4 bases, with 8 bases left between them. Germline V gives CDR1 LNHDA, CDR2 SQIVND (reference sequence). The CDR3 extends over 13 amino acids. This chain's CDR3 is CASSITGFTEAFF. In DNA form, the CDR3 reads TGTGCCAGTAGTATAACAGGGTTCACTGAAGCTTTCTTT.

V is TRBV6-5 and J is TRBJ1-2; D remains ambiguous. V shed 0 bases and J shed 3 bases, with 8 bases lying between them. The CDR3 length is 14 residues. CDR1 is MNHEY, CDR2 SVGAGI, per germline. The CDR3 loop is CASSYSEADYGYTF. CDR3 DNA sequence: TGTGCCAGCAGTTACTCCGAGGCTGACTATGGCTACACCTTC.

This rearrangement joins TRBV14 to TRBJ1-1; 7 nucleotides line up with TRBD1. Germline values: CDR1 SGHDN, CDR2 FVKESK. This CDR3 contains 14 residues. Trimming removed 8 bases from V and 6 bases from J; junction bases left unmatched: 12. CDR3 nucleotides: TGTGCCAGCGTACCACAGGGGCTTAGGGCTGAAGCTTTCTTT. Residues: CASVPQGLRAEAFF.

The rearrangement joins TRBV15 to TRBJ1-1, with TRBD1 as a possible D gene (5 bases). Trimming took 1 base from V and 0 from J, leaving 15 bases between them. Germline CDR1 LNHNV, CDR2 YYDKDF (reference sequence). CDR3 length: 17 amino acids. In DNA form, the CDR3 reads TGTGCCACCAGCAGAGCCCTCAGGGAAATCATGAACACTGAAGCTTTCTTT. It specifies CATSRALREIMNTEAFF.

The V and J genes are TRBV19 and TRBJ1-5; the D gene is possibly TRBD1 (5 bases). The germline V and J ends were trimmed by 2 bases and 4 bases, with 12 bases remaining between them. The germline V gene has CDR1 LNHDA and CDR2 SQIVND (reference sequence). CDR3 length: 15 residues. The CDR3 DNA is TGTGCCAGTAGTATAAATAGGGCAGGGAATCAGCCCCAGCATTTT. This codes for CASSINRAGNQPQHF.

This chain connects TRBV18 to TRBJ1-1, with a weak D call TRBD1 (6 bases). Germline CDR1 KGHSH, CDR2 LQKENI. This CDR3 comprises 15 residues. The germline V and J ends were trimmed by 5 bases and 1 base, with 14 bases remaining between them. The CDR3 loop reads CASSSLSGQNTEAFF. The CDR3, as DNA: TGTGCCAGCTCATCTCTATCGGGACAGAACACTGAAGCTTTCTTT.

This chain joins TRBV10-2 and TRBJ2-5; D may be TRBD2 (5 bases). Germline CDR1 is WSHSY and CDR2 is SAAADI. The CDR3 has 18 residues. Trimming removed 3 bases from V and 5 bases from J, with 25 bases in between. CDR3 protein: CASSENPSRVIRGETQYF. The CDR3, as DNA: TGCGCCAGCAGTGAAAACCCCTCCCGTGTTATTAGAGGGGAGACCCAGTACTTC.

The rearrangement joins TRBV6-5 to TRBJ2-7; D is perhaps TRBD2 (7 bases). Per the germline V gene, CDR1 is MNHEY and CDR2 is SVGAGI. The CDR3 has 15 residues. V lost 6 bases, J lost 2 bases, and 17 bases lay in between. CDR3 protein: CASSPPGEGAYEQYF. The CDR3, as DNA: TGTGCCAGCAGCCCCCCCGGGGAGGGGGCCTACGAGCAGTACTTC.

V is TRBV6-1 and J is TRBJ2-7; possibly TRBD1 for D (6 bases). The V gene lost 0 bases and the J gene lost 4 bases, with 19 bases spanning the gap. The CDR3 spans 17 residues. Germline V gives CDR1 MNHNS, CDR2 SASEGT. This chain's CDR3 is CASSEAGLGRGVYEQYF. CDR3 DNA sequence: TGTGCCAGCAGTGAAGCGGGTTTGGGCAGGGGAGTTTACGAGCAGTACTTC.